The rows below give T cell receptor delta chains drawn from one sample of a study of Vδ1+ human thymocytes. TCRdb reanalyzed the multiplex PCR reads using CATT. The data contain about 75,000 delta-chain clones, approximately 30% of them singletons. The sequenced material came from Vdelta1+ gamma-delta thymocytes from the thymus. These receptors were taken from a boy less than two years old who had congenital heart surgery. Both conserved end residues are part of each CDR3. D genes are given only for firm matches. Clone size is shown for a subset of rows, as once, few, many or a class of expanded clone.

j_call d_call clone_size v_call cdr3_aa cdr3_nt
TRDJ1 - - TRDV1 CALGELAFPISGLKYTDKLIF TGTGCTCTTGGGGAACTAGCCTTTCCTATATCCGGGCTGAAGTACACCGATAAACTCATCTTT
TRDJ1 TRDD3 few TRDV1 CALGEHPLGSYWGIYTDKLIF TGTGCTCTTGGGGAACATCCCTTAGGGTCGTACTGGGGGATATACACCGATAAACTCATCTTT
TRDJ1 TRDD3 - TRDV1 CALGGSWTGGTDKLIF TGTGCTCTTGGGGGCTCCTGGACTGGGGGCACCGATAAACTCATCTTT
TRDJ1 TRDD3 few TRDV1 CALGELSSTSYWGIRFSPGDKLIF TGTGCTCTTGGGGAACTGTCCTCTACTTCTTACTGGGGGATACGCTTTTCCCCGGGCGATAAACTCATCTTT
TRDJ1 - - TRDV1 CALGETGRLFPADTGEHKLIF TGTGCTCTTGGGGAAACAGGTCGCCTCTTCCCAGCCGATACTGGCGAACATAAACTCATCTTT
TRDJ1 - - TRDV1 CALTARPDYTDKLIF TGTGCTCTTACCGCCCGGCCCGATTACACCGATAAACTCATCTTT
TRDJ1 TRDD3 few TRDV1 CALGENEPPVYWGIYTDKLIF TGTGCTCTTGGGGAAAACGAGCCCCCCGTTTACTGGGGGATTTATACCGATAAACTCATCTTT
TRDJ1 TRDD3 few TRDV1 CALDGLGGYGDKLIF TGTGCTCTTGACGGCCTCGGGGGATACGGGGATAAACTCATCTTT
TRDJ1 TRDD2 - TRDV1 CARGELTYFLQGPREGDPCDKLIF TGTGCTCGTGGGGAACTTACCTATTTCCTACAGGGCCCTCGGGAAGGGGACCCATGCGATAAACTCATCTTT
TRDJ1 TRDD3 - TRDV1 CALATGGWSAGTDKLIF TGTGCTCTGGCTACTGGGGGATGGAGTGCGGGCACCGATAAACTCATCTTT
TRDJ1 TRDD3 - TRDV1 CALGELLPRASIGGYAFTDKLIF TGTGCTCTTGGGGAGCTACTTCCTAGGGCTTCTATCGGGGGATACGCTTTCACCGATAAACTCATCTTT
TRDJ1 TRDD2 few TRDV1 CALGDPLPTALPYTDKLIF TGTGCTCTTGGGGACCCCCTTCCTACGGCGCTCCCTTACACCGATAAACTCATCTTT
TRDJ1 - few TRDV1 CALGEILWRGIRGCPDKLIF -
TRDJ1 TRDD3 - TRDV1 CALGEPSLLLLGGRDYTDKLIF TGTGCTCTTGGGGAACCCTCCCTCCTCCTACTGGGGGGCCGAGACTACACCGATAAACTCATCTTT
TRDJ1 - few TRDV1 CALGERWGPRYTDKLIF TGTGCTCTTGGGGAGCGATGGGGGCCACGATACACCGATAAACTCATCTTT
TRDJ1 TRDD3 - TRDV1 CALGEQAYWGMGYTDKLIF TGTGCTCTTGGGGAACAAGCGTACTGGGGGATGGGGTACACCGATAAACTCATCTTT
TRDJ1 - - TRDV1 CALGEHGLLGWGTDKLIF TGTGCTCTTGGGGAACACGGCCTACTCGGTTGGGGCACCGATAAACTCATCTTT
TRDJ1 TRDD2 - TRDV1 CALGVLSAFLRADRRYTDKLIF TGTGCTCTTGGGGTCCTCTCGGCGTTCCTACGGGCTGATAGACGTTACACCGATAAACTCATCTTT
TRDJ1 TRDD3 - TRDV1 CALGELPRGIHADKLIF TGTGCTCTTGGGGAACTTCCTCGGGGGATTCACGCCGATAAACTCATCTTT
TRDJ1 - - TRDV1 CALGELGSTWAHTDKLIF TGTGCTCTTGGGGAACTAGGATCTACGTGGGCCCACACCGATAAACTCATCTTT
TRDJ1 - few TRDV1 CALGGACQRPYTDKLIF TGTGCTCTTGGGGGGGCCTGTCAACGGCCGTACACCGATAAACTCATCTTT
TRDJ1 - few TRDV1 CALGDFHSTDKLIF TGTGCTCTTGGGGACTTCCATTCCACCGATAAACTCATCTTT
TRDJ1 TRDD3 once TRDV1 CALGDPGQGGWGKVWYTDKLIF TGTGCTCTTGGGGACCCTGGGCAGGGAGGCTGGGGGAAAGTTTGGTACACCGATAAACTCATCTTT
TRDJ2 TRDD3 - TRDV1 CALGEPPKPYGGDTRSAQLFF TGTGCTCTTGGGGAACCCCCTAAACCCTACGGGGGGGATACTAGATCGGCACAACTCTTCTTT
TRDJ1 - - TRDV1 CALGEPARLYRRYTDKLIF TGTGCTCTTGGGGAACCTGCCCGACTTTACCGCCGGTACACCGATAAACTCATCTTT
TRDJ1 - few TRDV1 CALGELPIIFDKLIF TGTGCTCTTGGGGAACTACCCATCATCTTCGATAAACTCATCTTT
TRDJ1 - few TRDV1 CALGDLFSGHTDKLIF TGTGCTCTTGGGGACCTATTTTCAGGACACACCGATAAACTCATCTTT
TRDJ1 - few TRDV1 CALGELNLSPSWSTGTRSTADKLIF TGTGCTCTTGGGGAACTTAACCTCTCGCCATCATGGAGTACTGGTACCCGGTCAACGGCCGATAAACTCATCTTT
TRDJ1 - - TRDV1 CALGGPDSPGMYTDKLIF TGTGCTCTTGGGGGCCCGGATTCTCCGGGGATGTACACCGATAAACTCATCTTT
TRDJ1 - - TRDV1 CALGECLGLSTFLLGATGSIRVLTDKLIF TGTGCTCTTGGGGAATGTCTCGGGTTATCTACGTTCCTACTGGGGGCCACGGGCTCCATCCGTGTACTCACCGATAAACTCATCTTT
TRDJ1 - - TRDV1 CALGDPASARTGGTYTDKLIF TGTGCTCTTGGGGACCCTGCTTCCGCCCGGACGGGGGGAACGTACACCGATAAACTCATCTTT
TRDJ1 TRDD2 few TRDV1 CALRESFLSYPMGPYTDKLIF TGTGCTCTTAGGGAATCCTTCCTCTCCTACCCAATGGGACCCTACACCGATAAACTCATCTTT
TRDJ1 TRDD3 few TRDV1 CALGELTHRERGAVWGIRGTDKLIF TGTGCTCTTGGGGAGCTCACCCACCGAGAGCGAGGGGCAGTCTGGGGGATACGCGGGACCGATAAACTCATCTTT
TRDJ1 TRDD3 few TRDV1 CALGEELRLGVYTDKLIF TGTGCTCTTGGGGAAGAACTACGACTGGGGGTTTACACCGATAAACTCATCTTT
TRDJ1 TRDD3 few TRDV1 CALGDAGLGIRLDKLIF TGTGCTCTTGGAGACGCCGGGTTGGGGATAAGGCTAGATAAACTCATCTTT
TRDJ1 TRDD3 few TRDV1 CALGEMGDLRALGANTDKLIF TGTGCTCTTGGGGAAATGGGGGACCTTCGAGCACTGGGGGCTAACACCGATAAACTCATCTTT
TRDJ1 - few TRDV1 CALGELARTYTDKLIF TGTGCTCTTGGGGAACTAGCAAGGACGTACACCGATAAACTCATCTTT
TRDJ1 TRDD2 - TRDV1 CALGERPSYFGGDQVDKPIF TGTGCTCTTGGGGAACGTCCTTCCTACTTCGGTGGGGATCAGGTCGATAAACCCATCTTT
TRDJ1 TRDD2 - TRDV1 CALGEPSYVREDTDKLIF TGTGCTCTTGGGGAGCCTTCCTACGTTCGCGAGGATACCGATAAACTCATCTTT
TRDJ1 TRDD3 - TRDV1 CALGEPKGIRRTDKLIF TGTGCTCTTGGGGAACCTAAGGGGATACGGAGGACCGATAAACTCATCTTT
TRDJ1 TRDD3 - TRDV1 CALGELPSPPTGGYINTDKLIF TGTGCTCTTGGGGAACTTCCTTCCCCACCTACTGGGGGGTACATAAACACCGATAAACTCATCTTT
TRDJ1 TRDD3 few TRDV1 CALGEPEYWGIRTDKPIF TGTGCTCTTGGGGAACCCGAGTACTGGGGGATACGCACCGATAAACCCATCTTT
TRDJ1 - - TRDV1 CALGEGPNPEPPHTDKLIF TGTGCTCTTGGGGAAGGTCCGAACCCTGAACCCCCCCACACCGATAAACTCATCTTT
TRDJ1 TRDD2 few TRDV1 CALGELPSYFPGADKLIF TGTGCTCTTGGGGAACTCCCTTCCTACTTCCCGGGCGCCGATAAACTCATCTTT
TRDJ1 - few TRDV1 CALGELVSPRVGTDKLIF TGTGCTCTTGGGGAACTAGTGTCGCCACGCGTCGGGACCGATAAACTCATCTTT
TRDJ1 - - TRDV1 CALGEPSHRVGGFVTDKLIF TGTGCTCTTGGGGAACCCTCCCACCGAGTAGGGGGGTTCGTCACCGATAAACTCATCTTT